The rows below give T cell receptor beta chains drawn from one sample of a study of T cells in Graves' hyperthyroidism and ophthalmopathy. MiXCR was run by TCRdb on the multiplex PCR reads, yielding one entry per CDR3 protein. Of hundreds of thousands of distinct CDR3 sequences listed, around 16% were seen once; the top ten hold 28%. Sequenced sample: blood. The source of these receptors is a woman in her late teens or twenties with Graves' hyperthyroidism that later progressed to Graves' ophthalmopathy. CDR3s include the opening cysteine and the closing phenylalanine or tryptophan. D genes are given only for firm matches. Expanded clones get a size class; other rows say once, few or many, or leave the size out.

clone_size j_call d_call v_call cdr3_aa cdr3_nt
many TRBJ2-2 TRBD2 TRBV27 CASSLLAGAQGGELFF TGTGCCAGCAGTTTACTAGCGGGAGCCCAGGGCGGGGAGCTGTTTTTT
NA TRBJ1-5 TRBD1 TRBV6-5 CASSYSGTGGRQPQHF TGTGCCAGCAGTTACTCCGGGACAGGAGGGCGACAGCCCCAGCATTTT
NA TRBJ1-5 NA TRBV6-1 CASSEGGGNQPQHF TGTGCCAGCAGTGAAGGGGGAGGCAATCAGCCCCAGCATTTT
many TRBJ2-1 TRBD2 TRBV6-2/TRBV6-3 CASSSRGRRLVEQFF TGTGCCAGCAGTTCCCGCGGGAGGCGTTTAGTTGAGCAGTTCTTC
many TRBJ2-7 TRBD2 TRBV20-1 CSARTSGSGGQYF TGCAGTGCGCGGACTAGCGGGAGTGGCGGGCAGTACTTC
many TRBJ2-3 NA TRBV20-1 CSARSMTGPDTQYF TGCAGTGCTAGATCCATGACAGGCCCAGATACGCAGTATTTT
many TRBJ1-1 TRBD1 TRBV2 CASSEARTGDNTEAFF TGTGCCAGCAGTGAAGCGCGGACAGGGGATAACACTGAAGCTTTCTTT
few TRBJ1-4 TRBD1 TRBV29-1 CSAKTGGYEKLFF TGCAGCGCTAAGACAGGGGGCTATGAAAAACTGTTTTTT
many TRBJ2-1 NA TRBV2 CASTPDSSSYNEQFF TGTGCCAGCACCCCGGACTCTTCTAGCTACAATGAGCAGTTCTTC
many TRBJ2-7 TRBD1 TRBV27 CASSLSALGTGTYEQYF TGTGCCAGCAGTTTATCGGCTTTGGGGACAGGGACCTACGAGCAGTACTTC
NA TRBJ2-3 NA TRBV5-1 CASSLNSYSSTDTQYF TGCGCCAGCAGCTTGAACTCATACTCTAGCACAGATACGCAGTATTTT
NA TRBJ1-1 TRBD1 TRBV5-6 CASSFGRRGDSRGAGTEGFF TGTGCCAGCAGCTTCGGTAGACGCGGGGACAGTAGGGGCGCGGGGACTGAAGGTTTCTTT
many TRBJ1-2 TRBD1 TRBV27 CASSSLDRAGYGYTF TGTGCCAGCAGTTCGCTCGACAGGGCGGGCTATGGCTACACCTTC
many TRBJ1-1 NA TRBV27 CASSFARDTEAFF TGTGCCAGCAGTTTTGCAAGGGACACTGAAGCTTTCTTT
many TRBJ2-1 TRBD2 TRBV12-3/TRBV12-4 CASTNSGRIYEQFF TGTGCCAGCACCAATAGCGGGAGGATTTACGAGCAGTTCTTC
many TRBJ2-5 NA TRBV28 CASSFSADQETQYF TGTGCCAGCAGTTTTTCGGCGGACCAAGAGACCCAGTACTTC
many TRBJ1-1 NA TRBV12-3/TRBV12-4 CASSLRTGTEAFF TGTGCCAGCAGTTTAAGGACCGGCACTGAAGCTTTCTTT
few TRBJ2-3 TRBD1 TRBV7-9 CASSLWATGQDSDTQYF TGTGCCAGCAGCTTATGGGCTACGGGACAGGACTCGGATACGCAGTATTTT
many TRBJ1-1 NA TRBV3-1 CASSQGRTNTEAFF TGTGCCAGCAGCCAAGGACGGACTAACACTGAAGCTTTCTTT
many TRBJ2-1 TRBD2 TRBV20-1 CSARDEGGQREAENEQFF TGCAGTGCTAGAGACGAGGGGGGCCAGCGGGAGGCAGAAAATGAGCAGTTCTTC
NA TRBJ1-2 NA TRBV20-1 CSIRGDHGYTF TGCAGTATCAGGGGTGATCATGGCTACACCTTC
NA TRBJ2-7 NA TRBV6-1 CASSSREPVTYEQYF TGTGCCAGCAGTAGCCGGGAACCCGTAACCTACGAGCAGTACTTC
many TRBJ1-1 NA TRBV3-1 CASSQDSGLIGTEAFF TGTGCCAGCAGCCAAGATTCGGGCTTAATCGGGACTGAAGCTTTCTTT
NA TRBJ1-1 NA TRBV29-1 CSVLGVNTEAFF TGCAGCGTTCTAGGGGTGAACACTGAAGCTTTCTTT
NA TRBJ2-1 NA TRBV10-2 CASSALVSRDEQFF TGCGCCAGCAGCGCACTAGTATCTCGGGATGAGCAGTTCTTC
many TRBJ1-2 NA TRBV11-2 CASSLYLQRPLQDGYTF TGTGCCAGCAGCTTATATTTACAACGTCCTCTACAGGATGGCTACACCTTC
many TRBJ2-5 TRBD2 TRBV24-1 CATSGTEASGPKRETQYF TGTGCCACCAGTGGTACCGAGGCTAGCGGGCCAAAGAGAGAGACCCAGTACTTC
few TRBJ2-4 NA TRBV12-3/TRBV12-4 CASSLLNIQHF TGTGCCAGCAGTTTATTAAACATTCAGCACTTC
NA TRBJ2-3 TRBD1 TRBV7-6 CASSSAGTGSSDTQYF TGTGCCAGCAGCTCAGCCGGGACAGGGTCTTCAGATACGCAGTATTTT
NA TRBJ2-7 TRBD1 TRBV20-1 CSARRQGFEEQYF TGCAGTGCTAGACGACAGGGATTCGAGGAGCAGTACTTC
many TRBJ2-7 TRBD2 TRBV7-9 CASSLILHGTSGSRGYEQYF TGTGCCAGCAGCTTAATTTTACACGGGACTAGCGGGAGTAGGGGCTACGAGCAGTACTTC
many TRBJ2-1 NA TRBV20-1 CSARDPFAGYNEQFF TGCAGTGCTAGAGATCCGTTCGCCGGTTACAATGAGCAGTTCTTC
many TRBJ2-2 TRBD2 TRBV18 CASETSGSGPGELFF TGTGCCAGCGAAACTAGCGGGAGTGGACCCGGGGAGCTGTTTTTT
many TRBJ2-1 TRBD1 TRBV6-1 CASSYPGGEQFF TGTGCCAGCAGTTACCCAGGGGGTGAGCAGTTCTTC
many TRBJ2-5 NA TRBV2 CASSDSTVRETQYF TGTGCCAGCAGTGACTCAACAGTCCGAGAGACCCAGTACTTC
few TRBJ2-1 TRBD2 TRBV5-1 CASSLLAGETYNEQFF TGCGCCAGCAGCTTATTAGCGGGAGAAACCTACAATGAGCAGTTCTTC
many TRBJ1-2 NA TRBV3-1 CASSQQGGFDYGYTF TGTGCCAGCAGTCAACAGGGAGGATTTGACTATGGCTACACCTTC
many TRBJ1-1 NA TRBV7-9 CASSPRGGKDTEAFF TGTGCCAGCAGCCCCCGGGGGGGTAAAGATACTGAAGCTTTCTTT
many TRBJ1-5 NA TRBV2 CASSGGQPQHF TGTGCCAGCAGTGGTGGTCAGCCCCAGCATTTT
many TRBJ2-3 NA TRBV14 CASSQGLYRLISSTDTQYF TGTGCCAGCAGCCAAGGACTGTATAGACTGATTTCTAGCACAGATACGCAGTATTTT
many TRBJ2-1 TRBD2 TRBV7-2 CASSLSGSSYNEQFF TGTGCCAGCAGCTTAAGCGGGAGCTCCTACAATGAGCAGTTCTTC
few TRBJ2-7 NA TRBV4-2 CASSQVSGGAEQYF TGTGCCAGCAGCCAAGTTTCGGGTGGGGCCGAGCAGTACTTC
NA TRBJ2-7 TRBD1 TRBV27 CASSPAGRGRSYEQYF TGTGCCAGCAGTCCGGCAGGAAGGGGGCGCTCCTACGAGCAGTACTTC
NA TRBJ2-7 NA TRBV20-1 CSARDDSGLGEQYF TGCAGTGCTAGAGATGATTCAGGTCTGGGGGAGCAGTACTTC
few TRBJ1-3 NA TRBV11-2 CASGHWGAGNTIYF TGTGCCAGCGGTCATTGGGGCGCTGGAAACACCATATATTTT